The rows below give T cell receptor beta chains drawn from one sample of a study of OX40 agonist ivuxolimab in advanced cancers. Assay used: immunoSEQ multiplex PCR; TCRdb lists only in-frame clones, some missing. The table records some 90,000 clones, roughly 90% of them present only once. The source was CD4+ or CD8+ T cells sorted from blood, collected in a trial of the OX40 agonist ivuxolimab. The receptor set was obtained from an adult with an advanced solid tumor such as melanoma, head and neck, liver or kidney cancer. CDR3s include the opening cysteine and the closing phenylalanine or tryptophan. D genes are given only for firm matches. Expanded clones get a size class; other rows say once, few or many, or leave the size out.

v_call	clone_size	d_call	j_call	cdr3_aa	cdr3_nt
TRBV27	NA	NA	TRBJ2-1	CASSPQGNEQFF	TGTGCCAGCAGTCCCCAGGGAAATGAGCAGTTCTTC
TRBV27	NA	NA	TRBJ2-3	CASSFSLRTDTQYF	TGTGCCAGCAGTTTTTCTCTTCGCACAGATACGCAGTATTTT
TRBV6-1	NA	TRBD1	TRBJ1-2	CASSPRDSGVKGTF	TGTGCCAGCAGCCCTCGGGACAGCGGGGTGAAGGGCACCTTC
TRBV19	NA	NA	TRBJ1-1	CASSIVSRVGEAFF	TGTGCCAGTAGTATAGTGTCCAGGGTGGGTGAAGCTTTCTTT
TRBV11-2	NA	NA	TRBJ2-1	CASSLGGDNEQFF	TGTGCCAGCAGCTTAGGTGGGGACAATGAGCAGTTCTTC
TRBV11-2	NA	NA	TRBJ2-7	CASSGQRVTGSPYEQYF	TGTGCCAGCAGCGGACAAAGGGTAACAGGGAGCCCCTACGAGCAGTACTTC
TRBV5-5	NA	TRBD1	TRBJ1-3	CASRETGGSSGNTIYF	TGTGCCAGCAGGGAGACAGGGGGAAGCTCTGGAAACACCATATATTTT
TRBV7-9	NA	NA	TRBJ2-4	CASSSLLGKNIQYF	TGTGCCAGCAGCTCTCTATTAGGCAAAAACATTCAGTACTTC
TRBV29-1	NA	NA	TRBJ1-1	CSVDTPLRDTEAFF	TGCAGCGTGGACACTCCCCTAAGGGACACTGAAGCTTTCTTT
TRBV2	NA	TRBD1	TRBJ1-5	CASLRGTGGGQPQHF	TGTGCCAGCCTTCGGGGGACAGGGGGCGGTCAGCCCCAGCATTTT
TRBV27	once	NA	TRBJ2-7	CASSLSGDYEQYF	TGTGCCAGCAGTTTGTCTGGGGACTACGAGCAGTACTTC
TRBV15	NA	NA	TRBJ2-7	CATSRSFEQYF	TGTGCCACCAGCCGGTCCTTCGAGCAGTACTTC
TRBV19	NA	NA	TRBJ2-7	CASSPLGGLEEQYF	TGTGCCAGTAGCCCCTTGGGGGGGCTCGAAGAGCAGTACTTC
TRBV9	NA	NA	TRBJ1-2	CASSVGPSTGNTGYYGYTF	TGTGCCAGCAGCGTGGGGCCTTCTACAGGGAATACAGGGTACTATGGCTACACCTTC
TRBV10-3	NA	NA	TRBJ1-1	CATQENTEAFF	TGTGCCACCCAAGAGAACACTGAAGCTTTCTTT